A selection of T cell receptor beta chains follows, all from one sample in a study of T cell repertoires in cytomegalovirus infection. Antigens of these TCRs are unknown. MiXCR, applied by TCRdb to the reads, yields one record per CDR3 protein. The table includes about 470,000 distinct CDR3 sequences, about 42% detected once. Material: cultured PBMCs, obtained from culture after CMV antigen stimulation. Receptor source: a human donor in good health (CMV status not recorded). Some clones in this sample may be carry-over from other donors' samples. Each CDR3 is given with its conserved first and last residue. A D gene is named only where the DNA matches it firmly.

V	J	D	CDR3
TRBV4-2	TRBJ2-7	-	CASSQRRQLASQGEQYF
TRBV7-6	TRBJ1-5	-	CASSLAEGLGPQHF
TRBV7-6	TRBJ2-5	TRBD1	CASSFRDSVGETQYF
TRBV20-1	TRBJ1-6	TRBD1	CSAREPGQGNSPLHF
TRBV27	TRBJ2-7	-	CASSYLSVTRGYEQYF
TRBV7-9	TRBJ1-4	-	CASSLSGRHEKLFF
TRBV20-1	TRBJ2-5	TRBD1	CSATPGTGNQETQYF
TRBV10-3	TRBJ1-6	-	CAIRKEGLDSPLHF
TRBV6-2/TRBV6-3	TRBJ2-1	-	CASSYLGRSYNEQFF
TRBV11-2	TRBJ1-4	-	CASSFTWGARTNEKLFF
TRBV20-1	TRBJ2-1	-	CSASTPGRRVNEQFF
TRBV12-3/TRBV12-4	TRBJ1-1	-	CASSSRDTEAFF
TRBV12-3/TRBV12-4	TRBJ2-2	-	CASRIMGETGTGELFF
TRBV24-1	TRBJ2-5	-	CATSAPGAGTQYF
TRBV6-1	TRBJ2-3	TRBD2	CASRLASADTQYF
TRBV5-4	TRBJ1-4	-	CASSFKTGRGTNEKLFF
TRBV11-2	TRBJ1-4	TRBD1	CASSLRQGANEKLFF
TRBV10-3	TRBJ1-2	TRBD1	CAIKDGQGYGYTF
TRBV7-2	TRBJ1-6	-	CASSLEAVGNSPLHF
TRBV6-6	TRBJ1-5	-	CASSGRGYQPQHF
TRBV12-3/TRBV12-4	TRBJ2-3	-	CASSLVGGSGDTQYF
TRBV6-1	TRBJ2-2	-	CAAAPRGRTGELFF
TRBV11-3	TRBJ2-2	TRBD1	CAYRGLTGELFF
TRBV7-2	TRBJ2-5	-	CASSLDGTQTETQYF
TRBV27	TRBJ2-2	-	CASSSISKTGTGELFF
TRBV7-2	TRBJ2-2	-	CASVPNTGELFF
TRBV20-1	TRBJ1-5	TRBD1	CSATRDRGFSSNQPQHF
TRBV12-3/TRBV12-4	TRBJ2-5	-	CASSLGSAVSPGRETQYF
TRBV6-1	TRBJ2-7	TRBD2	CASSYAPGWRGGGEQYF
TRBV6-6	TRBJ1-4	-	CASSYSREPGNEKLFF
TRBV6-2/TRBV6-3	TRBJ2-1	TRBD2	CASSYRLAVNEQFF
TRBV18	TRBJ1-1	-	CASSPRTPAGAGTEAFF
TRBV20-1	TRBJ2-2	-	CSARVRVPGELFF
TRBV5-1	TRBJ2-7	-	CASSLVPGPAYEQYF
TRBV19	TRBJ1-1	-	CASWARLFGAFF
TRBV7-2	TRBJ1-6	TRBD1	CASSLALTGVNSPLHF
TRBV15	TRBJ2-1	-	CATSRGRAYNEQFF
TRBV5-6	TRBJ1-2	-	CASSPIRGHGYTF
TRBV12-3/TRBV12-4	TRBJ1-2	TRBD1	CASSSPGTANYGYTF
TRBV2	TRBJ1-1	-	CASSTRIGGSGTEAFF
TRBV6-1	TRBJ1-5	-	CASSLRGGYSNQPQHF
TRBV2	TRBJ2-3	-	CASSDRVGDTQYF
TRBV7-2	TRBJ2-1	-	CASSLNFYNEQFF
TRBV7-2	TRBJ2-1	-	CASSQALANEQFF
TRBV7-2	TRBJ2-5	TRBD2	CASSPRTSGEETQYF
TRBV5-3	TRBJ2-3	TRBD2	CASSFPTSGARDTQYF
TRBV4-1	TRBJ1-4	-	CASSQDLGGHEKLFF